A selection of T cell receptor beta chains follows, all from one sample in a study of blood T cell repertoires in COVID-19. Only in-frame clones appear in the TCRdb table, and some are missing; sequencing was by immunoSEQ multiplex PCR. The data contain 200,000 to 300,000 clones, approximately 84% of them seen just once; the ten biggest clones take up less than 4.5%. Sequencing was carried out using peripheral blood. The origin of the receptors is a man in his fifties or sixties with acute or convalescent COVID-19. Each CDR3 is given with its conserved first and last residue. Fields, in order: D gene, J gene, clone size, V gene, CDR3 DNA, CDR3 protein. A D gene is named only where the DNA matches it firmly. Some rows mark clone size as missing; the rest say once, few, many or name a class of expanded clone.

D: TRBD1
J: TRBJ2-7
size: .
V: TRBV6-5
DNA: TGTGCCAGCAGGGACAGGGGGGAATGGTACGAGCAGTACTTC
CDR3: CASRDRGEWYEQYF

D: TRBD1
J: TRBJ1-1
size: .
V: TRBV6-5
DNA: TGTGCCAGCAGTTACTTCGGGGCAGGGGGTAGCACTGAAGCTTTCTTT
CDR3: CASSYFGAGGSTEAFF

D: TRBD1
J: TRBJ1-5
size: .
V: TRBV5-4
DNA: TGTGCCAGCAGCTTGAGGTATGGCCGGGACAGTAATCAGCCCCAGCATTTT
CDR3: CASSLRYGRDSNQPQHF

D: .
J: TRBJ1-2
size: .
V: TRBV5-1
DNA: TGCGCCAGCAGCGAGGAAGAGGGGGTCCACTATGGCTACACCTTC
CDR3: CASSEEEGVHYGYTF

D: TRBD1
J: TRBJ1-2
size: .
V: TRBV27
DNA: TGTGCCAGCAGTTTGAACAGGGGGAACTATGGCTACACCTTC
CDR3: CASSLNRGNYGYTF

D: TRBD1
J: TRBJ1-5
size: .
V: TRBV19
DNA: TGTGCCAGCCGCCAAACAGGGGAAAATCAGCCCCAGCATTTT
CDR3: CASRQTGENQPQHF

D: .
J: TRBJ2-1
size: .
V: TRBV6-5
DNA: TGTGCCAGCAGTTACTCGAAGCAGGGGGGCTACAATGAGCAGTTCTTC
CDR3: CASSYSKQGGYNEQFF

D: .
J: TRBJ1-1
size: .
V: TRBV10-3
DNA: TGTGCCATCAGAGCAGGACAATCGGTTGGAGCTTTCTTT
CDR3: CAIRAGQSVGAFF

D: TRBD1
J: TRBJ1-5
size: .
V: TRBV4-1
DNA: TGCGCCAGCAGCCAAGATTCTTTGGCCCAGGGGGGTAGCAATCAGCCCCAGCATTTT
CDR3: CASSQDSLAQGGSNQPQHF

D: TRBD1
J: TRBJ1-5
size: few
V: TRBV7-9
DNA: TGTGCCAGCAGCCCTACAGGGGAACATCAGCCCCAGCATTTT
CDR3: CASSPTGEHQPQHF

D: .
J: TRBJ2-7
size: .
V: TRBV19
DNA: TGTGCCAGTAGTATAGTCCCAGGGGCCCGAGACGAGCAGTACTTC
CDR3: CASSIVPGARDEQYF

D: .
J: TRBJ1-5
size: .
V: TRBV6-1
DNA: TGTGCCAGCAGTGAAGCGCATTGGGAGGGAATCTATCAGCCCCAGCATTTT
CDR3: CASSEAHWEGIYQPQHF

D: TRBD1
J: TRBJ1-5
size: .
V: TRBV11-2
DNA: TGTGCCAGCAGCATAGGACAGGGGCGGTATCAGCCCCAGCATTTT
CDR3: CASSIGQGRYQPQHF

D: .
J: TRBJ1-2
size: .
V: TRBV6-5
DNA: TGTGCCAGCAGCGACTCGACAGTTTCCTATGGCTACACCTTC
CDR3: CASSDSTVSYGYTF

D: TRBD1
J: TRBJ1-6
size: .
V: TRBV5-1
DNA: TGCGCCAGCAGCCCCGCGACAGGGTTGTCGGATTCACCCCTCCACTTT
CDR3: CASSPATGLSDSPLHF

D: TRBD1
J: TRBJ1-1
size: .
V: TRBV7-8
DNA: TGTGCCAGCAGCTTGGACAGGGCTGAAGCTTTCTTT
CDR3: CASSLDRAEAFF

D: .
J: TRBJ2-7
size: .
V: TRBV27
DNA: TGTGCCAGCAGTTTACGCAGGGGATACGAGCAGTACTTC
CDR3: CASSLRRGYEQYF

D: .
J: TRBJ2-5
size: .
V: TRBV4-2
DNA: TGTGCCAGCAGCCAAGAACCAGGGAATGGAGAGACCCAGTACTTC
CDR3: CASSQEPGNGETQYF

D: TRBD1
J: TRBJ1-6
size: .
V: TRBV10-3
DNA: TGTGCCATCAGTGAGCCCAGACAGGGTACCTATAATTCACCCCTCCACTTT
CDR3: CAISEPRQGTYNSPLHF

D: TRBD1
J: TRBJ1-6
size: .
V: TRBV3-1/TRBV3-2
DNA: TGTGCCAGCAGCCAAGGGACAGGGACTAATTCACCCCTCCACTTT
CDR3: CASSQGTGTNSPLHF

D: .
J: TRBJ1-5
size: .
V: TRBV27
DNA: TGTGCCACCTCAGGGCCCTTAGGAAGCAATCAGCCCCAGCATTTT
CDR3: CATSGPLGSNQPQHF

D: TRBD1
J: TRBJ2-2
size: .
V: TRBV29-1
DNA: TGCAGCGCCTCGCCGGGACAGGGACACACCGGGGAGCTGTTTTTT
CDR3: CSASPGQGHTGELFF

D: TRBD1
J: TRBJ2-7
size: .
V: TRBV29-1
DNA: TGCAGCGTTGGACAGGGGGCGTTCTACGAGCAGTACTTC
CDR3: CSVGQGAFYEQYF